A selection of T cell receptor beta chains follows, all from one sample in a study of T cell responses to AZD1222 COVID-19 vaccine. The protocol was immunoSEQ multiplex PCR, while the TCRdb copy is restricted to in-frame clones and leaves out a portion. The sample has approximately 120,000 clones; more than 70% are singletons. Sequencing was performed on peripheral blood, taken on day 0 of AZD1222 vaccination. The receptors stem from an adult in good health. The CDR3 runs from the conserved cysteine through the conserved F or W. The order of the fields is J gene, clone size, V gene, D gene, CDR3 protein, CDR3 DNA. D genes are given only for firm matches. Part of the rows lack a size; the others show once, few, many or a class for expanded clones.

>TRBJ2-5|once|TRBV15|NA
CATSRDRGAETQYF
TGTGCCACCAGCAGAGATCGGGGGGCAGAGACCCAGTACTTC
>TRBJ2-5|NA|TRBV28|NA
CASSFEAEGFPGETQYF
TGTGCCAGCAGTTTTGAGGCGGAGGGCTTTCCTGGGGAGACCCAGTACTTC
>TRBJ1-1|once|TRBV5-6|NA
CASSFLRGNTEAFF
TGTGCCAGCAGCTTCCTCAGGGGGAACACTGAAGCTTTCTTT
>TRBJ2-2|NA|TRBV10-3|TRBD2
CAITSGASGGNTGELFF
TGTGCCATCACCTCCGGGGCTAGCGGGGGCAACACCGGGGAGCTGTTTTTT
>TRBJ2-1|NA|TRBV25-1|TRBD2
CASGGILADNEQFF
TGTGCCAGCGGGGGAATACTAGCGGACAATGAGCAGTTCTTC
>TRBJ1-2|NA|TRBV28|NA
CASTQARDYGYTF
TGTGCCAGCACCCAGGCGCGGGACTATGGCTACACCTTC
>TRBJ2-5|NA|TRBV15|NA
CATSRDRTPAGTQYF
TGTGCCACCAGCAGAGATAGGACGCCGGCAGGGACCCAGTACTTC
>TRBJ2-7|NA|TRBV28|NA
CASSPPGASYEQYF
TGTGCCAGCAGTCCCCCGGGAGCTTCCTACGAGCAGTACTTC
>TRBJ1-1|NA|TRBV28|NA
CASSLDRYTEAFF
TGTGCCAGCAGCCTAGACAGATACACTGAAGCTTTCTTT
>TRBJ1-2|NA|TRBV7-2|NA
CASSLAHVNYGYTF
TGTGCCAGCAGCTTAGCGCACGTTAACTATGGCTACACCTTC
>TRBJ2-7|NA|TRBV29-1|TRBD2
CSVTQGFTRTSGVTYEQYF
TGCAGCGTTACGCAGGGGTTTACCCGGACTAGCGGGGTTACCTACGAGCAGTACTTC
>TRBJ1-1|NA|TRBV3-1/TRBV3-2|NA
CASSLTGGTEAFF
TGTGCCAGCAGTCTGACCGGGGGGACTGAAGCTTTCTTT
>TRBJ2-3|NA|TRBV6-6|NA
CASSGTLTDTQYF
TGTGCCTCCTCAGGGACTCTCACAGATACGCAGTATTTT
>TRBJ1-2|NA|TRBV30|NA
CAWSVNRVGGYTF
TGTGCCTGGAGTGTAAACAGGGTCGGGGGCTACACCTTC